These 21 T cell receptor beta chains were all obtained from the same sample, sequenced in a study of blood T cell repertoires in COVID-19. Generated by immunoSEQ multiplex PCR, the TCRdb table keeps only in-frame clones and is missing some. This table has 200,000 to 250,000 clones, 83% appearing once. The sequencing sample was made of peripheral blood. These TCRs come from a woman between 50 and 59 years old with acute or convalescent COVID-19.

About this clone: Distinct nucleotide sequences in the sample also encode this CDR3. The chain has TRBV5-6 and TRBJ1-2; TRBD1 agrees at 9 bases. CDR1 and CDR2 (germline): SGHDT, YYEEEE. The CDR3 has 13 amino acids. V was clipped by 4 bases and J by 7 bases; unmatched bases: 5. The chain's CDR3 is CASSLGQGSGYTF. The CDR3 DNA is TGTGCCAGCAGCCTCGGACAGGGGAGTGGCTACACCTTC.

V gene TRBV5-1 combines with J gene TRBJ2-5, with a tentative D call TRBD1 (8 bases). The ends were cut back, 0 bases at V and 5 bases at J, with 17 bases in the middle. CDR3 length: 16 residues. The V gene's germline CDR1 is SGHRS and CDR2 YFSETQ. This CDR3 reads CASSLGTGRVSETQYF. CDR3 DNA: TGCGCCAGCAGCTTGGGGACAGGGAGGGTTTCGGAGACCCAGTACTTC.

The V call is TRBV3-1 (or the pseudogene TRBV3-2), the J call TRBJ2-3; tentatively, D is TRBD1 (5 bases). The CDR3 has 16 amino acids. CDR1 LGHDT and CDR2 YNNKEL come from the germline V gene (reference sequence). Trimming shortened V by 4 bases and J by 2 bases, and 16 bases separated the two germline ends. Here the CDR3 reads CASSPLLGADTDTQYF. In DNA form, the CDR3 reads TGTGCCAGCAGCCCCCTTTTAGGGGCTGACACAGATACGCAGTATTTT.

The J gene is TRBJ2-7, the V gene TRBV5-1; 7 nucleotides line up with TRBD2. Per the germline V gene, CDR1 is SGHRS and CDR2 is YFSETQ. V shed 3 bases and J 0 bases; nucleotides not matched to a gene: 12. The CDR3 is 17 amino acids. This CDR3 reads CASSYYDSGIGSYEQYF. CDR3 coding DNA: TGCGCCAGCAGCTATTATGACAGCGGGATCGGCTCCTACGAGCAGTACTTC.

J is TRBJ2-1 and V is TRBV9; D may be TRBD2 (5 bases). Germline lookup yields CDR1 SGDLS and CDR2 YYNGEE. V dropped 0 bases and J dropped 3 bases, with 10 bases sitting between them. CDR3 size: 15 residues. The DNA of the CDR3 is TGTGCCAGCAGCGTAGATCCGGGGTACTACAATGAGCAGTTCTTC. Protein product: CASSVDPGYYNEQFF.

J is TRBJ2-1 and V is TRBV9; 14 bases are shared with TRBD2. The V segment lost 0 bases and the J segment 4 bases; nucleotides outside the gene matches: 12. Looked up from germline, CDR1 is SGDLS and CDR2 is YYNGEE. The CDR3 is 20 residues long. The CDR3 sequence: CASSVASPGLAGGRYNEQFF. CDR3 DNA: TGTGCCAGCAGCGTAGCTAGCCCCGGACTAGCGGGGGGTCGGTACAATGAGCAGTTCTTC. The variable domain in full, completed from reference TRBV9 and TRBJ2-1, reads DSGVTQTPKHLITATGQRVTLRCSPRSGDLSVYWYQQSLDQGLQFLIQYYNGEERAKGNILERFSAQQFPDLHSELNLSSLELGDSALYFCASSVASPGLAGGRYNEQFFGPGTRLTVL.

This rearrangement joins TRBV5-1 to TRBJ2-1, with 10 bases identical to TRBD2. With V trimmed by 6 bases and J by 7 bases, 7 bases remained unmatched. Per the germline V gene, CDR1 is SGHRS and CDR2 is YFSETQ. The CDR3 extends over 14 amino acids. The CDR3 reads CASNPSGSLNEQFF. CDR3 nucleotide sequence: TGCGCCAGCAACCCTAGCGGGAGTCTGAATGAGCAGTTCTTC.

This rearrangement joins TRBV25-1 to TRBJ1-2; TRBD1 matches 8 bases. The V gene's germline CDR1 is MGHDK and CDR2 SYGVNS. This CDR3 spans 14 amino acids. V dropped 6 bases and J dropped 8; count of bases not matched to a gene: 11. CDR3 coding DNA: TGTGCCAGCAGCCCCCAGGGGGCATTTAAGGGCTACACCTTC. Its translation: CASSPQGAFKGYTF.

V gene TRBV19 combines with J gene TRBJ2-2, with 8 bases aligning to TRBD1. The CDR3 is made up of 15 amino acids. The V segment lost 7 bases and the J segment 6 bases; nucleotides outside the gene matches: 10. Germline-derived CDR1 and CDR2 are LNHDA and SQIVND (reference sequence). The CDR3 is CASTTDREVAGELFF. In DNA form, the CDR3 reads TGTGCCAGTACCACGGACAGGGAGGTGGCCGGGGAGCTGTTTTTT.

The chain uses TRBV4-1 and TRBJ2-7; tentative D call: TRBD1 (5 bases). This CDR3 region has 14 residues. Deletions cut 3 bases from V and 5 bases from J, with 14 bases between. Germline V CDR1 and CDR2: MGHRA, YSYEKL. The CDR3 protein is CASSHLLRVHEQYF. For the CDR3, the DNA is TGCGCCAGCAGCCACCTCCTCAGGGTCCACGAGCAGTACTTC.

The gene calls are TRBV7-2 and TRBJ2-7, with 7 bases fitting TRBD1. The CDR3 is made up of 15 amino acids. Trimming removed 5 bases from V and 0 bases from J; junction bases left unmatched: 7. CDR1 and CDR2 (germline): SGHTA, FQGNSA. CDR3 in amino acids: CASSHTGTVSYEQYF. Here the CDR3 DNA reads TGTGCCAGCAGCCATACCGGGACAGTCTCCTACGAGCAGTACTTC.

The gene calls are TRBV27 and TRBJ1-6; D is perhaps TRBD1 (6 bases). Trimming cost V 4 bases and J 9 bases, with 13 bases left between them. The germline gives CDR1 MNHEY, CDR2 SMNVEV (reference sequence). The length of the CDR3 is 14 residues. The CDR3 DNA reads TGTGCCAGCAGTTCGGACAGACGGCTTTCACCCCTCCACTTT. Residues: CASSSDRRLSPLHF.

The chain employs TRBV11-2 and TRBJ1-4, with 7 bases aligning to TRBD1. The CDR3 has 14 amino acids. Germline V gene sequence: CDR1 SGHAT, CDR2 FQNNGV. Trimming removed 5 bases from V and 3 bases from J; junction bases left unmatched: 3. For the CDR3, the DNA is TGTGCCAGCAGCCTTCAGGGGGCTAATGAAAAACTGTTTTTT. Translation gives CASSLQGANEKLFF.

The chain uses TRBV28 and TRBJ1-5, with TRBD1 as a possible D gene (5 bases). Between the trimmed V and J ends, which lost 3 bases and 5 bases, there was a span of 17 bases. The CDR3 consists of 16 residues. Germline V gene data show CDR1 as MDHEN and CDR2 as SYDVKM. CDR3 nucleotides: TGTGCCAGCAGTTTTTCCCGGGCGGCAGGGCATCAGCCCCAGCATTTT. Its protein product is CASSFSRAAGHQPQHF.

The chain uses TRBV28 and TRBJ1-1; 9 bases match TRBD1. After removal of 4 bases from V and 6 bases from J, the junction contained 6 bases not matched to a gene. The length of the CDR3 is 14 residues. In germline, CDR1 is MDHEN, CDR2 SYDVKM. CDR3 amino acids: CASSYGQGRAEAFF. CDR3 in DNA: TGTGCCAGCAGTTACGGACAGGGGAGGGCTGAAGCTTTCTTT.

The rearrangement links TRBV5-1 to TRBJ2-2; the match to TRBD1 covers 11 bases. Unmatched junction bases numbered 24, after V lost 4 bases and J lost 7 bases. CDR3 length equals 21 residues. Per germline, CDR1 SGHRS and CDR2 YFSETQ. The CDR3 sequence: CASSQGPYYSRGQGAGGELFF. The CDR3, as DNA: TGCGCCAGCAGCCAGGGTCCTTATTATTCACGCGGACAGGGGGCCGGCGGGGAGCTGTTTTTT.

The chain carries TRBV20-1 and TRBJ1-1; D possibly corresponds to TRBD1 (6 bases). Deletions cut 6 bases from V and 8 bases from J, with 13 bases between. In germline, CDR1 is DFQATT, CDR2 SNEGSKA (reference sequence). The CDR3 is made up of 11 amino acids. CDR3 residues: CSAAGTREAFF. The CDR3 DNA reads TGCAGTGCGGCCGGGACAAGAGAAGCTTTCTTT.

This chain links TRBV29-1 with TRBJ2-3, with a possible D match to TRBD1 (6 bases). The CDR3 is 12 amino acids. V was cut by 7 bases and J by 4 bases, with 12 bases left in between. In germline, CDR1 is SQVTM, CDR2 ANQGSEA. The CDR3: CSELTGADTQYF. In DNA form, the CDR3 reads TGCAGCGAGTTGACAGGAGCAGATACGCAGTATTTT.

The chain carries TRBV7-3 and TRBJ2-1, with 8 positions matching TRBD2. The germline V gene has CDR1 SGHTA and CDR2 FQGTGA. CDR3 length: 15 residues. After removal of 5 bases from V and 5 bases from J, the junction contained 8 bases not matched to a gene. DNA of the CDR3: TGTGCCAGCAGCAGAACCGGGGGGGCCAACAATGAGCAGTTCTTC. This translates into CASSRTGGANNEQFF. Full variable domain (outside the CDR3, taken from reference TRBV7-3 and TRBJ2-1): GAGVSQTPSNKVTEKGKYVELRCDPISGHTALYWYRQSLGQGPEFLIYFQGTGAADDSGLPNDRFFAVRPEGSVSTLKIQRTERGDSAVYLCASSRTGGANNEQFFGPGTRLTVL.

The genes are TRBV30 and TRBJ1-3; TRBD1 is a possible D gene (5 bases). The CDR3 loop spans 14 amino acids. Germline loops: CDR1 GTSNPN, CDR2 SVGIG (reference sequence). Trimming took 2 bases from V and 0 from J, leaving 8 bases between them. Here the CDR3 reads CAWSYGGSGNTIYF. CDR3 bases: TGTGCCTGGAGTTACGGGGGCTCTGGAAACACCATATATTTT.

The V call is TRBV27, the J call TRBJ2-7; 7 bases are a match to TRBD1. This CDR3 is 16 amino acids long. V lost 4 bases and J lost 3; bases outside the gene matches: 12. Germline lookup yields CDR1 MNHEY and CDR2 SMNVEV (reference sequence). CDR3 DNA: TGTGCCAGCAGTTCTCCTGACAGGGTTTTCCTCTACGAGCAGTACTTC. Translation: CASSSPDRVFLYEQYF.